This T cell receptor (beta chain) was observed in a study of blood T cell repertoires in COVID-19 (dated by TCRdb to about 2020). Some background on the complete study: The collaborator samples originated in the United States, Italy and Spain and spanned the acute and convalescent phases of COVID-19. Subjects who had been exposed to COVID-19, were actively infected with it, or had recovered from it provided the deeply sampled blood TCRbeta repertoires that made up the dataset. Samples came from the ongoing ImmuneRACE study (first 160 participants) plus 1,254 subjects from 6 global collaborators. The repertoires were released in a freely available public database intended as a resource for research on the immune response to SARS-CoV-2. The prospective study material was composed of cDNA or gDNA derived from T cells, B-cell-depleted T cells, or PBMCs. Where available, HLA class I and class II types were taken from metadata supplied by the sample provider and were not determined by assay-based typing. The sample metadata nearly always contained a de-identified subject ID, COVID-19 status, age in years and sex.

Here is what the overall study found, with its caveats: The quantity of clinical and demographic metadata differed by source and by participant and was supplied without curation.

Collaborating institutions collected whole blood in K2EDTA tubes following their own protocols. For TCRbeta analysis, collaborators shipped samples in one of three forms: frozen whole blood, isolated PBMCs, or DNA extracted from either of those sample types. With regard to this clone: Its antigen is unknown. Nothing much larger sits one base from this clone, and base qualities are not available.

TCRbeta CDR3 regions were amplified from genomic DNA by means of the immunoSEQ Assay, a bias-controlled multiplex PCR. Processing in the source paper ran as follows. Nucleated cell counts per sample were estimated from amplification of reference gene primers within the assay. To quantify the absolute abundance of each unique TCRbeta CDR3 rearrangement, sequence reads were collapsed and filtered. For each sample, productive Simpson clonality was calculated as the square root of Simpson's diversity index across productive rearrangements. Drawn from immuneACCESS, this table holds only the in-frame rearrangements with V and J called that TCRdb kept. Clones are partly lost; checked studies trace under half to an unresolved V gene and leave the rest unexplained. That table gives V, J and clone size, and the DNA gave D and trimming. The sample table shows about 31,000 clones, and about 90% are seen once. Nearly 25% of the sample rests with the top ten.

This receptor was identified in a human donor with active COVID-19. The donor label of this sample is uncertain. The sample taken for sequencing was peripheral blood.

For the CDR3, the sequence is CASNSRTGGGFGELFF. The nucleotide sequence is TGCGCCAGCAACTCCCGGACAGGGGGCGGGTTCGGGGAGCTGTTTTTT. The chain employs TRBV5-1 and TRBJ2-2, with 11 central nucleotides matching TRBD1. The germline V end is reduced by 6 bases and the J end by 7 bases; junction bases left unmatched: 11. Based on the germline V gene, the CDR1 and CDR2 sequences are SGHRS and YFSETQ. The CDR3 sequence holds 16 residues, the cysteine and phenylalanine included. Just CDR3 DNA is preserved here, 48 bases in frame from base 1.